Sequencing of this T cell receptor (beta chain) was carried out in a study of T-cell memory formation after mild COVID-19. Study background: Clusters were largely donor specific.

This CDR3 comprises 16 residues. After removal of 1 base from V and 5 bases from J, the junction contained 9 bases not matched to a gene. Germline V lookup: CDR1 SGHRS, CDR2 YFSETQ. This clonotype was seen repeatedly, ten times or more. Its antigen is unknown. 5'RACE, which relied on constant-segment primers, yielded TCR alpha and TCR beta cDNA libraries carrying sample barcodes and UMIs. TCRdb redid the calling of the 5' RACE reads with MiXCR, one entry per CDR3 protein. The sample shows hundreds of thousands of distinct CDR3 sequences, around 13% of them seen only once. Overall study results and limits: Clones that shrank (day 15 to 85) were balanced CD4/CD8, whereas later expanders leaned CD4+. Cross-reactive memory seemingly joined, as some responding clones were found in pre-infection memory.

This chain links TRBV5-1 with TRBJ2-5, with 9 nucleotides matching TRBD2. The sequenced material came from PBMCs or a T cell subset sorted from them (not recorded which). The sequence was obtained from a young man who had mild COVID-19 (a few samples of this study predate the infection). Cell type and time point are not known. The CDR3, as DNA: TGCGCCAGCAGCTTGACCCTAGCGGGGAGGTCGGAGACCCAGTACTTC. Its protein product is CASSLTLAGRSETQYF.